This TCR beta chain was recorded in a study of T cells in Graves' hyperthyroidism and ophthalmopathy. CDR1 is DFQATT and CDR2 is SNEGSKA in the germline V gene (reference sequence). Trimming took 1 base from V and 0 from J, leaving 9 bases between them. The CDR3 totals 14 residues. The source of the PBMCs was less than 12 ml of fresh peripheral blood. This clonotype was observed a handful of times. Its target is not known. Whole-study findings and limits: By a 13 V-J model, ophthalmopathy was set apart from stable hyperthyroidism.

RNA transcripts served as the template for amplifying TCR beta CDR3 regions. HTBI primers drove first-round RT-PCR of the TCR CDR3. MiXCR, run by TCRdb on the multiplex PCR reads, gives a single entry per CDR3 protein. The table has 600,000 to 650,000 distinct CDR3 sequences, more than 20% seen once. This chain links TRBV20-1 with TRBJ1-1; tentatively, D is TRBD1 (6 bases). Sequencing was carried out using blood. The TCR comes from a man under 40 with Graves' ophthalmopathy. The CDR3 protein is CSARVHRVNTEAFF. For the CDR3, the DNA is TGCAGTGCTAGAGTTCACAGGGTGAACACTGAAGCTTTCTTT.